This T cell receptor (beta chain) was recorded in a study of blood T cell repertoires in COVID-19. Turning to the study itself: There were acute and convalescent COVID-19 samples, and they came from the United States, Italy and Spain. In each case, the material was cDNA or gDNA derived from T cells, B-cell-depleted T cells, or PBMCs.

Before being deemed recovered, Cohort 3 donors had two negative PCRs, clearance, or symptom resolution. Trimming removed 1 base from V and 5 bases from J, with 13 bases in between. Germline-derived CDR1 and CDR2 are KGHDR and SFDVKD. This CDR3 has 16 amino acids. Measured with immunoSEQ multiplex PCR; TCRdb has only the in-frame clones, and not every one. This table holds almost 250,000 clones, approximately 90% found once. The J gene is TRBJ2-2, the V gene TRBV24-1, with D perhaps matching TRBD1 (6 bases). The TCR sequence derives from a woman under 40 who had recovered from COVID-19. Sequenced sample: PBMCs or T cells enriched from blood (not recorded which). The DNA of the CDR3 is TGTGCCACCAGTGATTTTACAAGGGGGAGAACCGGGGAGCTGTTTTTT. This sequence encodes CATSDFTRGRTGELFF.